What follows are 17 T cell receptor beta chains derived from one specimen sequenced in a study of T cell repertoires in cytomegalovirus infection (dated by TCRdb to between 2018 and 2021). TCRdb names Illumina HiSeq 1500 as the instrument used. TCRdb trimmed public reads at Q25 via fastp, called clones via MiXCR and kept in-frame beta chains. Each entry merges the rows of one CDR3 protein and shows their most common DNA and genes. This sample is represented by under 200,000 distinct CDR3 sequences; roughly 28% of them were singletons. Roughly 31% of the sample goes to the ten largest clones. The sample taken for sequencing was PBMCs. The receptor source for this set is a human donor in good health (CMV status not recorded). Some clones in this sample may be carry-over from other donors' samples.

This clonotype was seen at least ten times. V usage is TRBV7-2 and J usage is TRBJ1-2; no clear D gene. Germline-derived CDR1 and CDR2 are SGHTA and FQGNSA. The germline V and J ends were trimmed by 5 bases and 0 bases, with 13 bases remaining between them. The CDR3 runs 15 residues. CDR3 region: CASSQGSGPNYGYTF. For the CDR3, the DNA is TGTGCCAGCAGCCAAGGATCCGGTCCTAACTATGGCTACACCTTC.

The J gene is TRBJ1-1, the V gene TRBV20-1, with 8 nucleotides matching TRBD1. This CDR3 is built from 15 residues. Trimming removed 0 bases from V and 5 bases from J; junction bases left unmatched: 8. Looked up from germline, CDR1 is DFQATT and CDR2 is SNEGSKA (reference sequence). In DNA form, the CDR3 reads TGCAGTGCTAGAGATGTGCAGGGGGCATTTACTGAAGCTTTCTTT. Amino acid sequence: CSARDVQGAFTEAFF.

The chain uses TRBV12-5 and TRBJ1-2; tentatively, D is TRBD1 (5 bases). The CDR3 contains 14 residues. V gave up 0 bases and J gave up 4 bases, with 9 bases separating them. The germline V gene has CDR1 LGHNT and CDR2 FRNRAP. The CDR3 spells CASGLVRGFYGYTF. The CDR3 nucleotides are TGTGCTAGTGGTTTGGTACGGGGGTTCTATGGCTACACCTTC.

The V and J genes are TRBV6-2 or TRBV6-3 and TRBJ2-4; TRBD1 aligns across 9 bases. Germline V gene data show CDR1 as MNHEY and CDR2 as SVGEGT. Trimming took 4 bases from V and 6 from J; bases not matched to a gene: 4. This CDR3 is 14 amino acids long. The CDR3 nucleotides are TGTGCCAGCAGTTTCCGACAGGGGGGAAACATTCAGTACTTC. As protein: CASSFRQGGNIQYF.

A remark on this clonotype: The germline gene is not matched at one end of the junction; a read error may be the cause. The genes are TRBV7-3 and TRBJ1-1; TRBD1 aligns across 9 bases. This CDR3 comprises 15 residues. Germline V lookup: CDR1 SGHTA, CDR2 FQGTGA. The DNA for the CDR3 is TGTGCCAGCAGCTTCGGACAGGGGATAGACACTGCAGCTTTCTTT. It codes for CASSFGQGIDTAAFF.

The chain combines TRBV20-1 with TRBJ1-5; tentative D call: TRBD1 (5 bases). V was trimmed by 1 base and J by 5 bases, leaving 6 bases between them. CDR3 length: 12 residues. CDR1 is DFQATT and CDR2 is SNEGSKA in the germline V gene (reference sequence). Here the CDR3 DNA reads TGCAGTGCTAGAGTCAGGGATCAGCCCCAGCATTTT. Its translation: CSARVRDQPQHF.

CDR3 residues: CASSDETANTEAFF. CDR3 DNA: TGTGCCAGCAGCGACGAGACTGCTAACACTGAAGCTTTCTTT. The rearrangement uses TRBV7-9 and TRBJ1-1, with no clear D. Trimming cost V 5 bases and J 2 bases, with 12 bases left between them. The CDR3 contains 14 residues. Per the germline V gene, CDR1 is SEHNR and CDR2 is FQNEAQ (reference sequence).

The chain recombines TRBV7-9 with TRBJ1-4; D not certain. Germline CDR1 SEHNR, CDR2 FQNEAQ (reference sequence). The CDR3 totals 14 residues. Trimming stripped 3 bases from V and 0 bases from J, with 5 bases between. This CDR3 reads CASSFSATNEKLFF. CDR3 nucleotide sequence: TGTGCCAGCAGCTTCAGTGCAACTAATGAAAAACTGTTTTTT. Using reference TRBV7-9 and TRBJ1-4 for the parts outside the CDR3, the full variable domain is DTGVSQNPRHKITKRGQNVTFRCDPISEHNRLYWYRQTLGQGPEFLTYFQNEAQLEKSRLLSDRFSAERPKGSFSTLEIQRTEQGDSAMYLCASSFSATNEKLFFGSGTQLSVL.

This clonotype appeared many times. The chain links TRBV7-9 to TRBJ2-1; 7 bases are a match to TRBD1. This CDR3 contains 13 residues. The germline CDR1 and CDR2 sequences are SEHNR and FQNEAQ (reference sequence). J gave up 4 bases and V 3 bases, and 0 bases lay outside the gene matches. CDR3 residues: CASSLGQYNEQFF. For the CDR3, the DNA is TGTGCCAGCAGCTTGGGACAGTACAATGAGCAGTTCTTC.

In nucleotides, the CDR3 is TGTGCCAGCAGCCAAGGAGGTTTTGGTGAGCAGTTCTTC. As protein: CASSQGGFGEQFF. J is TRBJ2-1 and V is TRBV14; D gene ambiguous. V lost 1 base and J 9 bases, leaving 10 bases between the germline ends. Germline loops: CDR1 SGHDN, CDR2 FVKESK. CDR3 length: 13 amino acids.

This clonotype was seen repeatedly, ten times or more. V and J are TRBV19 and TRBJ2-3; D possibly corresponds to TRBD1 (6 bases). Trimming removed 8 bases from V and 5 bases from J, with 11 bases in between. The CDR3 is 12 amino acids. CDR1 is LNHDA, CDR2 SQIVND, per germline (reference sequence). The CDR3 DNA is TGTGCCAGTTCCCAGGGGAAAGATACGCAGTATTTT. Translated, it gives CASSQGKDTQYF.

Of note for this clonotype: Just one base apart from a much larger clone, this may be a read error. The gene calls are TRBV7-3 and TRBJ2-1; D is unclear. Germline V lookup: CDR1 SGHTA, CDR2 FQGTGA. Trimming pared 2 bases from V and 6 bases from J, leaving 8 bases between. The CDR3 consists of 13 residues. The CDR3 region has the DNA TGTGCCAGCAGCTTAGTTGGTAGCAATGAGCAGTTCTTC. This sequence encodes CASSLVGSNEQFF.

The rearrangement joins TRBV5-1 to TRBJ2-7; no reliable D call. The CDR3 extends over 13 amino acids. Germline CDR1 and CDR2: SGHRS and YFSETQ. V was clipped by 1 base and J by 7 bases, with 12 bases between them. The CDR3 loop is CASSLLADLEQYF. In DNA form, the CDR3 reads TGCGCCAGCAGCTTGTTGGCAGACTTAGAGCAGTACTTC. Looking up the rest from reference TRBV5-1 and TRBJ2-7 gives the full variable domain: KAGVTQTPRYLIKTRGQQVTLSCSPISGHRSVSWYQQTPGQGLQFLFEYFSETQRNKGNFPGRFSGRQFSNSRSEMNVSTLELGDSALYLCASSLLADLEQYFGPGTRLTVT.

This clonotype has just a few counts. The CDR3 nucleotides read TGTGCCAGCAGACCTGCTTGGGGGCGGGAGACCCAGTACTTC. Translated, it gives CASRPAWGRETQYF. The chain has TRBV12-3 or TRBV12-4 and TRBJ2-5, with D possibly matching TRBD1 (6 bases). The CDR3 length is 14 residues. V was clipped by 6 bases and J by 5 bases, with 16 bases between them.

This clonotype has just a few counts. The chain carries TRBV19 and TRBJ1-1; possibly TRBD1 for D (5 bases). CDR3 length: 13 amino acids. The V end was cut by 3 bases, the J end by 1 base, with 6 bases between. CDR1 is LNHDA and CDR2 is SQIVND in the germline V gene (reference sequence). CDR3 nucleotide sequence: TGTGCCAGTAGTATTCAGGGGAACACTGAAGCTTTCTTT. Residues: CASSIQGNTEAFF.

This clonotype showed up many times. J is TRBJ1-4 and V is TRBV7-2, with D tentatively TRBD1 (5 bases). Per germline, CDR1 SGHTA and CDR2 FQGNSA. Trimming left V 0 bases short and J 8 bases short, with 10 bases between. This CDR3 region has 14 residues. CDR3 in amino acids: CASSLAGLHEKLFF. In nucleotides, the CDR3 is TGTGCCAGCAGCTTAGCGGGACTCCACGAAAAACTGTTTTTT.

The CDR3 spells CAWSVLPPTARGINQPQHF. The DNA of the CDR3 is TGTGCCTGGAGTGTACTCCCCCCGACAGCCAGGGGCATTAATCAGCCCCAGCATTTT. The V and J genes are TRBV30 and TRBJ1-5, with D tentatively TRBD1 (6 bases). The CDR3 runs 19 residues. Germline CDR1 and CDR2: GTSNPN and SVGIG (reference sequence). Trimming cost V 0 bases and J 4 bases, with 25 bases left between them. The full variable domain, rest sourced from reference TRBV30 and TRBJ1-5, is SQTIHQWPATLVQPVGSPLSLECTVEGTSNPNLYWYRQAAGRGLQLLFYSVGIGQISSEVPQNLSASRPQDRQFILSSKKLLLSDSGFYLCAWSVLPPTARGINQPQHFGDGTRLSIL.